This T cell receptor (beta chain) is drawn from a study of T cells expressing NK-cell markers (TCRdb year 2020). Regarding the research as a whole: TCR beta-chain repertoires were profiled in sorted CD3+CD56+NKG2C+, CD3+CD56+NKG2C- and CD3+CD56-NKG2C+ T-cell subsets from several donors. Illumina HiSeq 2000/2500, MiSeq or NextSeq was used to sequence libraries as 2 x 150 bp reads. Randomly selected healthy volunteers, three men and five women, were used as the eight sequenced donors. Among the eight sequenced donors, seven were HCMV-seropositive and one was HCMV-seronegative. What the study reported, not specific to this receptor: In six donors, the dominant CD3+CD56+NKG2C+ clonotypes were among the top 10 CD8+ clonotypes and accounted for roughly 1.0-8% of CD8+ T cells. Those dominant clonotypes were again the most abundant among CD3+CD56-NKG2C+ cells in four donors, at roughly 25-65%. It remained unclear whether the expanded NKG2C-expressing T cell clones were specific for HCMV antigens.

To determine HCMV serostatus, a commercial ELISA kit was used to detect HCMV-specific IgG in serum. Ficoll density gradient centrifugation was used to isolate peripheral blood mononuclear cells from blood. Comments on this clonotype: It has no known antigen specificity.

TCRdb lists the instrument as Illumina HiSeq 2000. The TCR beta cDNA libraries were made using 5'RACE template switching, a step that added both a universal primer site and unique molecular identifiers. Synthesis of cDNA was primed from the TCR beta constant segment and was followed by two consecutive PCR amplification steps. Per the authors' processing: MIGEC was used to demultiplex reads and group the reads by UMI, and MiTCR was used to assemble and quantify clonotypes. To exclude erroneous sequences, any TCR cDNA sequence not supported by at least two reads was discarded. Downstream repertoire analysis used the tcR package, and clonotypes were matched across fractions by CDR3 nucleotide sequence plus V segment. Antigen specificity was annotated against VDJdb with VDJmatch, allowing one amino acid substitution in CDR3. Through TCRdb reprocessing, the reads give one entry per CDR3 protein sequence; DNA is omitted. The V and J calls were determined by TCRdb, not by the authors. The sample's own table lists fewer than 25,000 distinct CDR3 sequences. The ten largest make up roughly 61% of the sample.

From cysteine to phenylalanine, the CDR3 is 14 amino acids long. The DNA is unrecorded. Sequenced: blood T cells: a sorted CD56 or NKG2C T cell subset, CD4+ or CD8+ T cells, or bulk PBMC T cells (not recorded which). This sequence originates from a man aged 18 to 70 in good health. The chain employs TRBV21-1 and TRBJ2-7. TRBV21-1 is given as a pseudogene. The CDR3 sequence is CASSKELGPYEQYF.